The 30 T cell receptor beta chains below were found in one sample sequenced in a study of identical twins. TCRdb independently ran MiXCR on the 5' RACE reads; one entry per CDR3 protein. The table records about 100,000 distinct CDR3 sequences, 5.9% of them present only once. The sample taken for sequencing was memory T cells sorted from blood. The source is a woman between 45 and 60 years old in good health.

This clonotype showed up many times. This chain connects TRBV4-1 to TRBJ1-4, with D possibly TRBD1 on 5 matching bases. The V end was cut by 4 bases, the J end by 0 bases, with 12 bases between. Germline V CDR1 and CDR2: MGHRA, YSYEKL. This CDR3 comprises 16 residues. CDR3 bases: TGCGCCAGCAGCCTAACAGGTTTCGCAACTAATGAAAAACTGTTTTTT. Translation: CASSLTGFATNEKLFF.

Ten or more counts support this clonotype. This chain uses TRBV29-1 with TRBJ1-2, with a possible D match to TRBD1 (5 bases). Germline-derived CDR1 and CDR2 are SQVTM and ANQGSEA. The CDR3 loop spans 13 amino acids. V was clipped by 6 bases and J by 4 bases, with 15 bases between them. CDR3 DNA: TGCAGCGTAAAAGAAGGGACTGTCTATGGCTACACCTTC. This translates into CSVKEGTVYGYTF.

This clonotype occurred a few times. The chain recombines TRBV7-2 with TRBJ2-5, with 13 bases identical to TRBD2. Germline lookup yields CDR1 SGHTA and CDR2 FQGNSA. Germline trimming cut 5 bases from V and 5 bases from J; bases unmatched to any gene: 11. The CDR3 contains 17 residues. CDR3 bases: TGTGCCAGCAGCCTAGGACTAGCGGGAGTACGGGGCGAGACCCAGTACTTC. It encodes CASSLGLAGVRGETQYF. Drawing the rest from reference TRBV7-2 and TRBJ2-5, the complete variable domain is GAGVSQSPSNKVTEKGKDVELRCDPISGHTALYWYRQSLGQGLEFLIYFQGNSAPDKSGLPSDRFSAERTGGSVSTLTIQRTQQEDSAVYLCASSLGLAGVRGETQYFGPGTRLLVL.

The table lists this clonotype with many counts. The chain uses TRBV5-1 and TRBJ2-2, with D maybe TRBD2 (5 bases). The CDR3 is 14 residues long. V dropped 0 bases and J dropped 7 bases, with 10 bases sitting between them. Germline assignment: CDR1 SGHRS and CDR2 YFSETQ. DNA for the CDR3: TGCGCCAGCAGCTTGGATCTAGCAGGCGGGGAGCTGTTTTTT. This encodes CASSLDLAGGELFF.

The table lists this clonotype with many counts. The chain joins TRBV13 to TRBJ2-3, with a weak D call TRBD2 (6 bases). The V end lost 1 base, the J end lost 4 bases, and 15 bases lay between the germline ends. Per the germline V gene, CDR1 is PRHDT and CDR2 is FYEKMQ (reference sequence). CDR3 size: 16 residues. CDR3 bases: TGTGCCAGCAGCTTAGTTATGCGCGGGAACGCAGATACGCAGTATTTT. Amino acids: CASSLVMRGNADTQYF.

This clonotype was observed at least ten times. The chain links TRBV5-1 to TRBJ1-6, with 8 bases matching TRBD1. The CDR3 is 14 amino acids. With 4 bases clipped from V and 7 bases from J, the junction kept 4 bases outside the gene matches. Germline values: CDR1 SGHRS, CDR2 YFSETQ. The CDR3 protein is CASSAGQGNSPLHF. CDR3 nucleotide sequence: TGCGCCAGCAGCGCCGGACAGGGAAATTCACCCCTCCACTTT.

This clonotype was recorded a few times. CDR3 protein: CASSLSYWFEQFF. The CDR3 nucleotides are TGTGCCAGCAGTCTCTCCTACTGGTTTGAGCAGTTCTTC. The rearrangement uses TRBV6-1 and TRBJ2-1; D gene uncertain. The length of the CDR3 is 13 residues. Between the trimmed V and J ends, which lost 5 bases and 9 bases, there was a span of 14 bases. The germline V gene has CDR1 MNHNS and CDR2 SASEGT.

This clonotype was recorded at least ten times. This chain connects TRBV12-3 or TRBV12-4 to TRBJ2-2; 11 bases are shared with TRBD2. V shed 6 bases, J shed 7 bases, and the junction held 13 bases outside the gene matches. The CDR3 sequence is 17 residues long. CDR3 sequence reads: CASRPLPSGRLVGELFF. CDR3 in DNA: TGTGCCAGCAGACCCCTTCCTAGCGGGAGGCTGGTCGGGGAGCTGTTTTTT.

This clonotype was seen at least ten times. V usage is TRBV5-6 and J usage is TRBJ2-3, with 9 nucleotides matching TRBD2. Trimming cost V 4 bases and J 8 bases; bases outside gene matches: 23. The CDR3 loop spans 19 amino acids. Germline V gives CDR1 SGHDT, CDR2 YYEEEE. CDR3 protein: CASSMGGLAGGPVRATQYF. The CDR3, as DNA: TGTGCCAGCAGCATGGGGGGGCTTGCGGGAGGGCCAGTCCGTGCTACGCAGTATTTT.

This clonotype was seen many times. This chain uses TRBV6-1 with TRBJ2-7; D is perhaps TRBD2 (6 bases). Trimming stripped 6 bases from V and 4 bases from J, with 13 bases between. The CDR3 is made up of 13 amino acids. Germline lookup yields CDR1 MNHNS and CDR2 SASEGT. CDR3 DNA sequence: TGTGCCAGCAGGGTGGGAGGAACTTACGAGCAGTACGTC. Encoded protein: CASRVGGTYEQYV.

V and J are TRBV7-2 and TRBJ2-3, with D hard to call. CDR1 and CDR2 from the germline V gene are SGHTA and FQGNSA. The V end was cut by 4 bases, the J end by 5 bases, with 13 bases between. This CDR3 spans 14 amino acids. The CDR3 coding sequence is TGTGCCAGCAGCTCCCCGGTTTCACGAGATACGCAGTATTTT. This encodes CASSSPVSRDTQYF.

This clonotype was seen at least ten times. The rearrangement links TRBV5-1 to TRBJ2-1; 10 bases match TRBD2. The V gene's germline CDR1 is SGHRS and CDR2 YFSETQ. The ends lost 0 bases at V and 10 bases at J; junction bases unmatched: 7. The CDR3 runs to 15 residues. CDR3 sequence: CASSLVLAGNPEQFF. CDR3 DNA sequence: TGCGCCAGCAGCTTGGTACTAGCGGGAAACCCAGAGCAGTTCTTC.

The V gene is TRBV19, the J gene TRBJ1-2; TRBD1 is a possible D gene (6 bases). V lost 3 bases and J 7 bases, leaving 15 bases between the germline ends. Germline CDR1 reads LNHDA; CDR2 reads SQIVND (reference sequence). The CDR3 is 14 residues long. The CDR3 coding sequence is TGTGCCAGTAGTATTTCGGGGGCCTCCGGTGGCTACACCTTC. Its translation is CASSISGASGGYTF.

This clonotype has ten or more counts. The J gene is TRBJ2-2, the V gene TRBV6-5, with 7 positions matching TRBD2. CDR1 MNHEY and CDR2 SVGAGI come from the germline V gene. V shed 6 bases and J 5 bases; nucleotides not matched to a gene: 12. The CDR3 covers 16 residues. CDR3 in amino acids: CASRLTSGTGTGELFF. For the CDR3, the DNA is TGTGCCAGCAGACTCACCAGCGGGACGGGAACCGGGGAGCTGTTTTTT.

This clonotype has only a few counts. The chain recombines TRBV6-6 with TRBJ2-2; D ambiguous. V lost 5 bases to trimming and J lost 2 bases, with 15 bases between them. Germline V lookup: CDR1 MNHNY, CDR2 SVGAGI (reference sequence). The CDR3 spans 16 residues. This CDR3 reads CASSPSRRTNTGELFF. CDR3 coding DNA: TGTGCCAGCAGTCCTTCCCGGCGGACCAACACCGGGGAGCTGTTTTTT.

Only a few counts were recorded for this clonotype. V and J are TRBV11-3 and TRBJ2-4, with D maybe TRBD2 (6 bases). This CDR3 is built from 13 residues. V lost 8 bases to trimming and J lost 1 base, with 9 bases between them. Germline V CDR1 and CDR2: SGHNT, YENEEA. CDR3 in amino acids: CASSGRAKNIQYF. In nucleotides, the CDR3 is TGTGCCAGCTCAGGGAGGGCCAAAAACATTCAGTACTTC. Supplemented by reference TRBV11-3 and TRBJ2-4, the full variable domain reads EAGVVQSPRYKIIEKKQPVAFWCNPISGHNTLYWYLQNLGQGPELLIRYENEEAVDDSQLPKDRFSAERLKGVDSTLKIQPAELGDSAVYLCASSGRAKNIQYFGAGTRLSVL.

This clonotype was counted at least ten times. This chain connects TRBV24-1 to TRBJ2-1; 10 nucleotides agree with TRBD2. Unmatched junction bases numbered 2, after V lost 4 bases and J lost 12 bases. Germline CDR1 reads KGHDR; CDR2 reads SFDVKD. The CDR3 contains 12 residues. The CDR3 here is CATSDPSGRQFF. The CDR3 DNA reads as TGTGCCACCAGTGACCCTAGCGGGAGGCAGTTCTTC.

The sample holds many counts of this clonotype. The V call is TRBV27, the J call TRBJ2-7; perhaps TRBD1 as D (6 bases). Trimming took off 4 bases at V and 2 bases at J, with 12 bases between the two ends. CDR3 length: 14 residues. Germline V gives CDR1 MNHEY, CDR2 SMNVEV (reference sequence). The CDR3 DNA sequence: TGTGCCAGCAGTTCGTACAGGGTTACCTACGAGCAGTACTTC. The encoded protein is CASSSYRVTYEQYF.

This clonotype came up many times. This chain connects TRBV5-1 to TRBJ2-5; 9 positions agree with TRBD2. CDR1 and CDR2 from the germline V gene are SGHRS and YFSETQ. The CDR3 length is 15 residues. Trimming removed 2 bases from V and 4 bases from J; junction bases left unmatched: 6. The CDR3 bases are TGCGCCAGCAGCTTCTCTAGCGGGACGGGAGAGACCCAGTACTTC. This encodes CASSFSSGTGETQYF.

This clonotype was recorded at least ten times. V is TRBV10-3 and J is TRBJ2-5, with TRBD2 matching 14 bases. Germline V CDR1 and CDR2: ENHRY, SYGVKD. This CDR3 comprises 13 residues. Trimming removed 2 bases from V and 14 bases from J; junction bases left unmatched: 4. CDR3 in amino acids: CAISEGTSGSLYF. DNA of the CDR3: TGTGCCATCAGTGAGGGGACTAGCGGGAGTCTTTACTTC.

This clonotype was recorded at least ten times. V gene TRBV10-1 combines with J gene TRBJ2-7; a weak D match, TRBD1 (6 bases). V lost 0 bases and J lost 6, with 9 bases in between. CDR3 length equals 13 residues. Germline CDR1 WNHNN, CDR2 SYGVQD (reference sequence). CDR3 region: CASSESLRGEQYV. The CDR3 DNA is TGCGCCAGCAGTGAGTCCCTCAGGGGCGAGCAGTACGTC.

This clonotype has a count of ten or more. The chain links TRBV3-1 to TRBJ2-1; no clear D gene. Trimming cost V 4 bases and J 6 bases, with 13 bases left between them. This CDR3 contains 14 residues. Germline-derived CDR1 and CDR2 are LGHDT and YNNKEL (reference sequence). The CDR3 DNA follows: TGTGCCAGCAGCCCGAACGTTAGGACCAATGAGCAGTTCTTC. Its protein product is CASSPNVRTNEQFF.

This clonotype has a count of ten or more. The chain is built from TRBV5-1 and TRBJ2-7, with 9 bases that match TRBD2. Germline V gives CDR1 SGHRS, CDR2 YFSETQ. This CDR3 has 14 amino acids. Trimming took 0 bases from V and 5 from J; bases not matched to a gene: 3. The CDR3 here is CASSLGTSAHEQYV. CDR3 DNA: TGCGCCAGCAGCTTGGGGACTAGCGCCCACGAGCAGTACGTC.

In its sample, this clonotype was seen a few times. The CDR3 spells CASSPKGTTNEQFF. The CDR3 bases are TGTGCCAGCAGCCCCAAAGGGACTACCAATGAGCAGTTCTTC. The chain links TRBV7-2 to TRBJ2-1; 7 nucleotides align to TRBD2. V was clipped by 5 bases and J by 6 bases; unmatched bases: 7. This CDR3 contains 14 residues. Germline CDR1 and CDR2: SGHTA and FQGNSA.

The chain links TRBV19 to TRBJ1-3; D gene uncertain. The CDR3 runs to 13 residues. V lost 4 bases, J lost 1 base, and 5 bases lay in between. Germline assignment: CDR1 LNHDA and CDR2 SQIVND (reference sequence). The CDR3 nucleotides are TGTGCCAGTAGTACCGGGTCTGGAAACACCATATATTTT. It encodes CASSTGSGNTIYF.

At least ten counts were recorded for this clonotype. This chain joins TRBV10-3 and TRBJ1-2; tentatively, D is TRBD1 (6 bases). With 6 bases removed from V and 8 bases from J, the gap between germline ends came to 13 bases. The germline V gene has CDR1 ENHRY and CDR2 SYGVKD. The CDR3 sequence is 12 residues long. The CDR3 spells CAIRDSTGGYTF. CDR3 bases: TGTGCCATCAGGGACAGTACTGGGGGCTACACCTTC.

In its sample, this clonotype was seen many times. The chain couples TRBV30 to TRBJ1-3; no definite D call. The CDR3 spans 11 residues. Germline values: CDR1 GTSNPN, CDR2 SVGIG (reference sequence). The V and J ends lost 1 base and 4 bases respectively, with 2 bases between them. CDR3 sequence: CAWSAGNTIYF. For the CDR3, the DNA is TGTGCCTGGAGTGCAGGAAACACCATATATTTT.

This clonotype was observed a handful of times. This chain joins TRBV28 and TRBJ2-2, with 7 nucleotides matching TRBD1. Germline values: CDR1 MDHEN, CDR2 SYDVKM. V shed 6 bases and J 5 bases; nucleotides not matched to a gene: 6. The CDR3 runs to 14 residues. CDR3 sequence reads: CASRLGGRTGELFF. CDR3 DNA sequence: TGTGCCAGCAGACTAGGGGGCCGGACCGGGGAGCTGTTTTTT.

V is TRBV20-1 and J is TRBJ1-4, with 7 bases identical to TRBD1. This CDR3 is 15 amino acids long. The V segment lost 6 bases and the J segment 4 bases; nucleotides outside the gene matches: 11. From germline, CDR1 is DFQATT and CDR2 SNEGSKA (reference sequence). The DNA for the CDR3 is TGCAGTGCCCCCGATAAGGGGGCTGGTAATGAAAAACTGTTTTTT. This codes for CSAPDKGAGNEKLFF.

This clonotype has at least ten counts. The chain uses TRBV29-1 and TRBJ2-3; D is uncertain. The V end lost 2 bases, the J end lost 6 bases, and 12 bases lay between the germline ends. The length of the CDR3 is 13 residues. Germline-derived CDR1 and CDR2 are SQVTM and ANQGSEA. The CDR3 DNA is TGCAGCGTTGAAAAGTCTTCCGCGGATACGCAGTATTTT. Translated, it gives CSVEKSSADTQYF.